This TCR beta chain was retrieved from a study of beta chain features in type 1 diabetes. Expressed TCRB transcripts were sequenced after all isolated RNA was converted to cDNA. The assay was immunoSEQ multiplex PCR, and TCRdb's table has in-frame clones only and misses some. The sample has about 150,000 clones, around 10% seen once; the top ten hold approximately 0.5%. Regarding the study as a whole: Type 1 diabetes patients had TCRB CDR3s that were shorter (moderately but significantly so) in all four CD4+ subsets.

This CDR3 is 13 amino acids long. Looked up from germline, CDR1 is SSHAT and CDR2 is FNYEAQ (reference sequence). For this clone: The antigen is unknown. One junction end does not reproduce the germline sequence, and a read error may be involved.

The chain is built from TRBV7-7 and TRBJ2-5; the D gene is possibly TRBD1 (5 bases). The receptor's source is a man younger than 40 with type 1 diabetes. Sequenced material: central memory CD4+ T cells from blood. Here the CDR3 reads CASSSDSQETQYF. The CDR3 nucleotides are TGTGCTAGCAGTTCCGACAGTCAAGAGACCCAGTACTTC.